Given below is one T cell receptor (beta chain) in context. What it binds is not known. These data belong to a study of Ad26.COV2.S vaccination and SARS-CoV-2 variants. Study-wide context: The authors gave Ad26.COV2.S intramuscularly, either once or twice 56 days apart.

The table came from immunoSEQ multiplex PCR; TCRdb's copy has only in-frame clones and leaves some out. Here the sample spans 300,000 to 400,000 clones, about 89% being singletons. Study results and caveats: CD8+ and CD4+ T cells specific for spike reportedly responded with substantial breadth after vaccination. Breadth of non-spike TCRs did not differ between vaccinees and placebo recipients. People who got the vaccine had more spike-specific TCR breadth than people who got placebo.

CDR3 length equals 12 residues. V dropped 5 bases and J dropped 3 bases, with 6 bases sitting between them. Germline V lookup: CDR1 SGDLS, CDR2 YYNGEE. Specified treatment: about 20 received Ad26.COV2.S at low or high dose, single or two shots; a few received placebo; per-sample allocation not given. Samples were taken on day 63 after the first vaccine or placebo injection. The chain employs TRBV9 and TRBJ1-3; possibly TRBD1 for D (5 bases). Material: peripheral blood, obtained in a trial of Ad26.COV2.S vaccine versus placebo. The origin of this receptor is a person aged 18 to 65 who received the Ad26.COV2.S COVID-19 vaccine or a placebo. The DNA for the CDR3 is TGTGCCAGCAGGGGGGATGGAAACACCATATATTTT. Protein product: CASRGDGNTIYF.